This T cell receptor beta chain was observed in a study of breast tumors, draining lymph nodes, adjacent tissues. Study-level findings and limits: Tumor and nontumor repertoires were significantly more similar in luminal-like than in basal-like breast cancer. Compared with lymph nodes, tumors were less diverse; compared with nontumor tissue, more. That most tumor T cells come from lymph nodes remained unproven. The data were judged consistent with most tumor T cells coming from lymph node and expanding in tumor.

Axillary draining lymph nodes of breast cancer patients supplied the node samples. MiXCR was run by TCRdb on the multiplex PCR reads, yielding one entry per CDR3 protein. The sample lists fewer than 90,000 distinct CDR3 sequences, approximately 31% occurring once. Germline CDR1 is MRHNA and CDR2 is SNTAGT. The CDR3 is 15 residues long. Germline trimming cut 0 bases from V and 5 bases from J; bases unmatched to any gene: 5. This clonotype has at least ten counts. The antigen remains unidentified. This receptor was obtained from a female donor with breast cancer. Some clones in this sample may be carry-over from other donors' samples. Sequenced sample: axillary lymph node tissue. The chain uses TRBV6-4 and TRBJ2-5, with 8 bases identical to TRBD2. CDR3 bases: TGTGCCAGCAGTGACTCTCCGGGAGGGTACGAGACCCAGTACTTC. It specifies CASSDSPGGYETQYF.